These T cell receptor beta chains were read from a single sample in a study of T-cell reconstitution after alpha-beta-depleted transplantation in children. TCRdb ran MiXCR on the PCR reads and lists one entry per CDR3 protein. The table has approximately 520,000 distinct CDR3 sequences, roughly 33% seen once. The sample here was PBMCs from the stem cell graft donor, taken from the stem cell graft. Receptors were obtained from a human donor who donated a stem cell graft to a child with aplastic anemia. CDR3s include the opening cysteine and the closing phenylalanine or tryptophan. The D gene is left open where the match is weak. The listing skips clone size in some rows; elsewhere it reads once, few, many or a size class.

D gene	V gene	clone size	J gene	CDR3 DNA	CDR3 protein
.	TRBV6-1	few	TRBJ1-5	TGTGCCAGCAGTCATCCCGAGGGGGATCAGCCCCAGCATTTT	CASSHPEGDQPQHF
TRBD1	TRBV9	.	TRBJ1-4	TGTGCCAGCAGCACCCAAACAGGGGTTGGAGAAAAACTGTTTTTT	CASSTQTGVGEKLFF
.	TRBV27	few	TRBJ2-7	TGTGCCAGCAGTTTATCAATACAGCTTTTCACCTACGAGCAGTACTTC	CASSLSIQLFTYEQYF
TRBD2	TRBV5-1	.	TRBJ2-1	TGCGCCAGCAGCTTCGATGGGACTAGCGGCAATGAGCAGTTCTTC	CASSFDGTSGNEQFF
TRBD1	TRBV10-3	.	TRBJ2-1	TGTGCCATCAATGGACAGGGTCATGAGCAGTTCTTC	CAINGQGHEQFF
.	TRBV6-1	.	TRBJ2-5	TGTGCCAGCAGAGGGGCCAGTGTACAAGAGACCCAGTACTTC	CASRGASVQETQYF
.	TRBV20-1	.	TRBJ2-5	TGCAGTGGGTTGAGGGAATCGAGCCAGACCCAGTACTTC	CSGLRESSQTQYF
.	TRBV7-9	.	TRBJ1-1	TGTGCCAGCACCAGTGAGGGGAACACTGAAGCTTTCTTT	CASTSEGNTEAFF
.	TRBV15	.	TRBJ1-1	TGTGCCACCAGCATACCAGGGCCGGGGACTGAAGCTTTCTTT	CATSIPGPGTEAFF
.	TRBV12-3/TRBV12-4	.	TRBJ1-5	TGTGCCAGCAGTCCCCTCAGAGGAGCTCAGCCCCAGCATTTT	CASSPLRGAQPQHF
.	TRBV6-1	few	TRBJ1-1	TGTGCCAGCAGTGAAGATTTGAACACTGAAGCTTTCTTT	CASSEDLNTEAFF
.	TRBV18	few	TRBJ2-7	TGTGCCAGCTCACCCGGGCGCGGCAGCTCCTACGAGCAGTACTTC	CASSPGRGSSYEQYF
.	TRBV6-2/TRBV6-3	.	TRBJ1-1	TGTGCCAGCAGTGACTACGGGCCGACGGGCACTGAAGCTTTCTTT	CASSDYGPTGTEAFF
TRBD2	TRBV10-3	.	TRBJ2-3	TGTGCCATCATGGCTAGCGGGGGTAGCACAGATACGCAGTATTTT	CAIMASGGSTDTQYF
TRBD1	TRBV29-1	.	TRBJ2-7	TGCAGCGTTGAAGGGGCAGGGACAGCGGACTTTACGACCTACGAGCAGTACTTC	CSVEGAGTADFTTYEQYF
.	TRBV5-6	few	TRBJ1-2	TGTGCCAGCAGCTTCATGGGGGAGGCAGAGTATGGCTACACCTTC	CASSFMGEAEYGYTF
.	TRBV9	.	TRBJ1-3	TGTGCCAGCAGCGGCGGGGGGCAGGCCTCTGGAAACACCATATATTTT	CASSGGGQASGNTIYF
TRBD2	TRBV7-2	few	TRBJ2-1	TGTGCCAGCAGCAAACTAGCGGGAGTATGGGAGCAGTTCTTC	CASSKLAGVWEQFF
TRBD1	TRBV9	.	TRBJ1-2	TGTGCCAGCAGCGTTCCCCGGACAGGGATGGGGTATGGCTACACCTTC	CASSVPRTGMGYGYTF
TRBD1	TRBV5-1	.	TRBJ1-2	TGCGCCAGCAGCTTCAGGGGGCTTGGCTATGGCTACACCTTC	CASSFRGLGYGYTF
.	TRBV6-2/TRBV6-3	once	TRBJ1-2	TGTGCCAGCAGACGTACGGGGGAGACTAACTATGGCTACACCTTC	CASRRTGETNYGYTF
TRBD2	TRBV3-1	.	TRBJ2-5	TGTGCCAGCAGCCAAGCAACTAGCGGGAGAGAAGAGACCCAGTACTTC	CASSQATSGREETQYF
.	TRBV29-1	few	TRBJ1-2	TGCAGCGTCCCAGCCCCGTCAGGCTATGGCTACACCTTC	CSVPAPSGYGYTF
TRBD1	TRBV6-5	few	TRBJ1-1	TGTGCCAGCAGTTTCAGGGGGCGTGACACTGAAGCTTTCTTT	CASSFRGRDTEAFF
TRBD1	TRBV5-1	.	TRBJ2-3	TGCGCCAGCGGACAGGGGGCGATGGTGGGGTACGATACGCAGTATTTT	CASGQGAMVGYDTQYF
.	TRBV12-3/TRBV12-4	many	TRBJ2-5	TGTGCCAGCAGTTTAGGGACTGTTCAAGAGACCCAGTACTTC	CASSLGTVQETQYF
.	TRBV4-3	.	TRBJ2-1	TGCGCCAGCAGCCAAGGAGGGGATTACCCATACAATGAGCAGTTCTTC	CASSQGGDYPYNEQFF
.	TRBV7-2	few	TRBJ1-2	TGTGCCAGCAGCTCAGGTCAAATGCATGGCTACACCTTC	CASSSGQMHGYTF
.	TRBV20-1	many	TRBJ2-1	TGCAGTGCCCCCACAGGGAAAGATGAGCAGTTCTTC	CSAPTGKDEQFF